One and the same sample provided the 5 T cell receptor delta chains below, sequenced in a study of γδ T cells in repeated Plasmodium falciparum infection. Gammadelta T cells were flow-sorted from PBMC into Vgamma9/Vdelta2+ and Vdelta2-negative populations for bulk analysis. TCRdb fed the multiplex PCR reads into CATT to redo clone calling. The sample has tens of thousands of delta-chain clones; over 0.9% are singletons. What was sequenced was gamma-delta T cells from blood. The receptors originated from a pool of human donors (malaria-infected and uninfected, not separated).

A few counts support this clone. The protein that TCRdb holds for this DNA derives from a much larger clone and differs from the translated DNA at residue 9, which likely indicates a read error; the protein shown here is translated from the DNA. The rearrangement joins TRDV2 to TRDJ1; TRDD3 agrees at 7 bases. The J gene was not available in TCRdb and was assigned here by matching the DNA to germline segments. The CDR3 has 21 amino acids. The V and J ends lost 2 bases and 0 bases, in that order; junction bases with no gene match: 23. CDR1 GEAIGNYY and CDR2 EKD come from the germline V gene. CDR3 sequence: CACDSILLGTGEERYTDKLIF. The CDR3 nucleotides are TGTGCCTGTGACAGCATCCTTCTTGGTACTGGGGAAGAAAGGTACACCGATAAACTCATCTTT.

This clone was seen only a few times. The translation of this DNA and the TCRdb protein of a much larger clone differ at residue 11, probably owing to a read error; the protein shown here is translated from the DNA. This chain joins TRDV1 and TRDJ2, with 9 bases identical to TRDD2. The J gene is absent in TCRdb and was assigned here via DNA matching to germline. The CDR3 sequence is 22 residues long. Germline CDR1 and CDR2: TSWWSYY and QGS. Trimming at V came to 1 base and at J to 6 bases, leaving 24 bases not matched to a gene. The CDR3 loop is CALGEPPSYPAEGDPRSAQLFF. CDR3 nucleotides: TGTGCTCTTGGGGAACCTCCTTCCTACCCCGCGGAGGGGGATCCTAGGTCAGCACAACTCTTCTTT.

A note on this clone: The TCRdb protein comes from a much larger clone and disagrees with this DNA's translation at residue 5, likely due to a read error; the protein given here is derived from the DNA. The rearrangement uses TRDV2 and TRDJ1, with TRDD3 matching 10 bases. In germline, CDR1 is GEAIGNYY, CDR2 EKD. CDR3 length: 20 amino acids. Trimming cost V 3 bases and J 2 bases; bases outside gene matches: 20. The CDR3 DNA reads TGTGCCTGTGACGCCGTTTCCTACGATTTTGTACTGGGGGATACCGATAAACTCATCTTT. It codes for CACDAVSYDFVLGDTDKLIF.

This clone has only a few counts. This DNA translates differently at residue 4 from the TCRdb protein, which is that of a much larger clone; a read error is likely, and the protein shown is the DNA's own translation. The CDR3 loop is CALEGIPAADKLIF. CDR3 nucleotide sequence: TGTGCTCTTGAGGGCATTCCGGCGGCCGATAAACTCATCTTT. The chain joins TRDV1 to TRDJ1; D gene unclear. As TCRdb names no J gene, one was assigned here on the basis of a DNA match to germline. With 7 bases removed from V and 3 bases from J, the gap between germline ends came to 15 bases. The CDR3 contains 14 residues. The germline V gene encodes CDR1 TSWWSYY and CDR2 QGS.

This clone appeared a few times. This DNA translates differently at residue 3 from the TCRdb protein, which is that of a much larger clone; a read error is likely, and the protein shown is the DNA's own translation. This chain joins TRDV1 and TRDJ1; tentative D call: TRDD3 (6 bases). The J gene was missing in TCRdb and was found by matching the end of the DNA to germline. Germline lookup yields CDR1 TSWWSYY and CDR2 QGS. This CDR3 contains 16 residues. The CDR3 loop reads CAPGECQRYWVGKLIF. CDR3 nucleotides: TGTGCTCCTGGGGAATGTCAGCGTTACTGGGTTGGGAAACTCATCTTT.